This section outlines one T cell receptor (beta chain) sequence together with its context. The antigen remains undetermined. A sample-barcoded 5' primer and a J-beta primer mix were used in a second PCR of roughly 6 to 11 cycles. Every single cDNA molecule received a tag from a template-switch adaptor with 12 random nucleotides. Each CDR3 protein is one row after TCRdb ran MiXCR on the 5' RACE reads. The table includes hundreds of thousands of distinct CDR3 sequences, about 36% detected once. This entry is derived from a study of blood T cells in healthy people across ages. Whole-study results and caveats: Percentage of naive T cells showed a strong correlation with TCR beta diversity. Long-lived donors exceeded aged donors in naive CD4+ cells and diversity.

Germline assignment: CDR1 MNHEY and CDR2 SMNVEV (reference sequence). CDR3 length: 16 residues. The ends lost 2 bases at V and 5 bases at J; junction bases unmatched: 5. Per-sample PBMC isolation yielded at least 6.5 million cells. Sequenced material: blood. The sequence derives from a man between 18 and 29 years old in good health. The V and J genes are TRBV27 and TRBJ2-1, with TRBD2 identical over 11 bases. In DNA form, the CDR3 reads TGTGCCAGCAGTTTACCGACTAGCGGGGCGAACAATGAGCAGTTCTTC. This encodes CASSLPTSGANNEQFF.